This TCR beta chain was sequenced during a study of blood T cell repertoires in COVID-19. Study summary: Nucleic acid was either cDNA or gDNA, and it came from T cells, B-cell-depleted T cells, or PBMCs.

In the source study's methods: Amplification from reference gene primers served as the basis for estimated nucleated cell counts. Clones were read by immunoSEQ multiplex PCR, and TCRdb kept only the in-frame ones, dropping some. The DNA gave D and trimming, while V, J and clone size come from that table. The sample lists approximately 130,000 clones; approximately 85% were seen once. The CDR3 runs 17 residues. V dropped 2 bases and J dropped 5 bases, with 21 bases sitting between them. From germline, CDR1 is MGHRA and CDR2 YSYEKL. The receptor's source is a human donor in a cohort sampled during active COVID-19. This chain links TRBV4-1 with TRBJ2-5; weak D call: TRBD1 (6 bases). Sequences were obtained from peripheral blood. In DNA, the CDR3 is TGCGCCAGCAGCCAACCTCCCCAAGGACAGATTCGGGAGACCCAGTACTTC. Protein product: CASSQPPQGQIRETQYF.